The next 3 T cell receptor beta chains were all read from a single sample in a study of regulatory T cells in long-lasting Graves disease. Both iRepertoire HTBI primers and Arm-PCR of CDR3 regions were used to build the TCR beta libraries. One entry per CDR3 protein results from TCRdb running MiXCR on the multiplex PCR reads. The sample carries about 540,000 distinct CDR3 sequences, around an eighth recorded once. Regarding time point: newly diagnosed GD, antithyroid drugs for less than 3 months. Preparation of the TCR library used RNA extracted from PBMCs. The same sample was also studied in work on T cells in Graves' hyperthyroidism and ophthalmopathy.

The sequences come from peripheral blood mononuclear cells (PBMCs), collected at new diagnosis, from a patient treated with antithyroid drugs. These receptors were obtained from a young man with Graves disease.

This clonotype has a count of ten or more. This rearrangement joins TRBV2 to TRBJ1-2; no clear D gene. The CDR3 sequence is 12 residues long. CDR1 and CDR2 (germline): SNHLY, FYNNEI. V gave up 8 bases and J gave up 8 bases, with 15 bases separating them. The CDR3, as DNA: TGTGCCAGCCGCCGTGAGGAGGAAGGCTACACCTTC. Its translation: CASRREEEGYTF.

V and J are TRBV20-1 and TRBJ1-4, with TRBD1 matching 7 bases. Germline V CDR1 and CDR2: DFQATT, SNEGSKA (reference sequence). The CDR3 is made up of 13 amino acids. After removal of 4 bases from V and 6 bases from J, the junction contained 5 bases not matched to a gene. The CDR3 here is CSATTGLDEKLFF. The CDR3 DNA sequence: TGCAGTGCTACGACAGGGTTGGATGAAAAACTGTTTTTT.

This clonotype was seen ten or more times. This sequence joins TRBV27 and TRBJ2-7; D remains ambiguous. The CDR3 consists of 14 residues. V was pared by 4 bases and J by 2 bases, with 12 bases between. Germline CDR1 MNHEY, CDR2 SMNVEV (reference sequence). The CDR3 sequence: CASSSQDRAYEQYF. The CDR3 bases are TGTGCCAGCAGTTCGCAGGATCGCGCCTACGAGCAGTACTTC.